The 2 T cell receptor beta chains below were found in one sample sequenced in a study of T cells in pancreatic ductal adenocarcinoma. Profiling relied on immunoSEQ multiplex PCR, and the TCRdb table lists in-frame clones only, not all of them. Counted here are over 100,000 clones, 90% to 95% occurring once; the ten biggest clones make up 3.1%. Selected pancreatic ductal adenocarcinoma patients had undergone surgery without neoadjuvant therapy. Sequencing was carried out using PBMCs. Receptor source: a human donor with pancreatic ductal adenocarcinoma.

The chain employs TRBV19 and TRBJ1-1; possibly TRBD1 for D (6 bases). The CDR3 has 16 residues. Germline loops: CDR1 LNHDA, CDR2 SQIVND (reference sequence). Trimming cost V 0 bases and J 6 bases, with 17 bases left between them. For the CDR3, the DNA is TGTGCCAGTAGTATAGAAGCGACAGGTTCGAAGGCTGAAGCTTTCTTT. This codes for CASSIEATGSKAEAFF.

The chain has TRBV7-9 and TRBJ1-2, with D possibly matching TRBD1 (5 bases). Germline V gene lookup returns CDR1 SEHNR and CDR2 FQNEAQ (reference sequence). The CDR3 contains 15 residues. V shed 8 bases and J shed 4 bases, with 20 bases lying between them. Here the CDR3 DNA reads TGTGCCAGCCGCGGGGGGAGAGATTCCGGCTATGGCTACACCTTC. Encoded protein: CASRGGRDSGYGYTF.